This T cell receptor (beta chain) was captured in a study of human versus mouse CDR3 diversity and MHC coevolution. Overall study context: The immunoSEQ assay reportedly detects one in 200,000 T cells.

Of note for this clone: Its target is not known.

The ends lost 6 bases at V and 4 bases at J; junction bases unmatched: 7. The length of the CDR3 is 14 residues. CDR1 GTSNPN and CDR2 SVGIG come from the germline V gene (reference sequence). Study-level findings and limits: Human CDR3s averaged more deletions and insertions than mouse CDR3s. By iCHAO1, human TCR beta clonotypes numbered about 1.5 million, the most.

TCRdb's table, derived via immunoSEQ multiplex PCR, lists solely in-frame clones and lacks some. The data contain about 77,000 clones, 80% to 95% of them singletons. Specimen: naive CD4+ T cells from blood. Stated subset: CD45RO-negative CD62L-positive naive CD4 T cells. This chain connects TRBV30 to TRBJ2-3, with 10 bases identical to TRBD2. This clonotype originated in a person aged 25-75 years in good health. The CDR3 DNA follows: TGTGCCTGCCATACTAGCGGGAACCCAGATACGCAGTATTTT. Translated, it gives CACHTSGNPDTQYF.